This TCR beta chain was obtained from a study of blood T cell repertoires in COVID-19. As for the study in general: Acute-phase and convalescent COVID-19 samples originated in the United States, Italy and Spain. Nucleic acid was either cDNA or gDNA, and it came from T cells, B-cell-depleted T cells, or PBMCs.

Authors' processing steps: Amplifying reference gene primers gave estimates of nucleated cell counts. Some clones are missing from TCRdb's copy, which holds only in-frame ones; the method was immunoSEQ multiplex PCR. V, J and clone size were drawn from that table, and D and trimming were deduced from the DNA. The table has around 150,000 clones, around three quarters seen once. This TCR was recovered from a man aged 50-59 years with acute or convalescent COVID-19. Sequenced input: peripheral blood.

This CDR3 reads CATSRGPAGGELFF. The CDR3 region has the DNA TGTGCCACATCAAGGGGTCCGGCAGGCGGGGAGCTGTTTTTT. This chain uses TRBV24-1 with TRBJ2-2; TRBD1 might be the D (5 bases). The CDR3 is made up of 14 amino acids. Per germline, CDR1 KGHDR and CDR2 SFDVKD. V dropped 10 bases and J dropped 7 bases, with 18 bases sitting between them.